The rows below give T cell receptor beta chains drawn from one sample of a study of T cell changes during pregnancy in multiple sclerosis. TCRdb keeps only in-frame clones here, not all; method: immunoSEQ multiplex PCR. There are over 75,000 clones in the sample; around 94% occur only once, and 2.6% lies in the top ten. Sequencing was performed on peripheral blood, taken in the first trimester of pregnancy. The receptors were sampled from a female donor with multiple sclerosis, enrolled in a pregnancy study. Both conserved end residues are part of each CDR3. A D gene is named only where the DNA matches it firmly. Some rows have no size entry. The others give once, few or many, or a class for an expanded clone.

v_gene: TRBV6-5
len: 14
abundance: -
j_gene: TRBJ1-2
d_gene: TRBD1
CDR3aa: CASSNDRGNYGYTF
CDR3nt: TGTGCCAGCAGTAACGACAGGGGTAACTATGGCTACACCTTC

v_gene: TRBV5-6
len: 12
abundance: once
j_gene: TRBJ2-5
d_gene: -
CDR3aa: CASSLLQETQYF
CDR3nt: TGTGCCAGCAGCTTGCTCCAAGAGACCCAGTACTTC

v_gene: TRBV6-5
len: 14
abundance: -
j_gene: TRBJ1-5
d_gene: -
CDR3aa: CASSDRTANQPQHF
CDR3nt: TGTGCCAGCAGTGATCGGACAGCCAATCAGCCCCAGCATTTT

v_gene: TRBV10-3
len: 15
abundance: -
j_gene: TRBJ1-2
d_gene: -
CDR3aa: CAISEPYRKSYGYTF
CDR3nt: TGTGCCATCAGTGAACCGTACAGAAAAAGCTATGGCTACACCTTC

v_gene: TRBV28
len: 12
abundance: -
j_gene: TRBJ1-5
d_gene: -
CDR3aa: CASRQIDQPQHF
CDR3nt: TGTGCCAGCCGACAGATAGATCAGCCCCAGCATTTT

v_gene: TRBV2
len: 15
abundance: -
j_gene: TRBJ2-2
d_gene: TRBD1
CDR3aa: CASSPGTGGIGELFF
CDR3nt: TGTGCCAGCAGTCCCGGGACAGGGGGCATCGGGGAGCTGTTTTTT

v_gene: TRBV28
len: 15
abundance: -
j_gene: TRBJ2-7
d_gene: TRBD1
CDR3aa: CASSLIGQGVREQYF
CDR3nt: TGTGCCAGCAGTTTAATTGGACAGGGGGTCCGCGAGCAGTACTTC

v_gene: TRBV6-1
len: 19
abundance: -
j_gene: TRBJ2-3
d_gene: -
CDR3aa: CASSESFGGTTTSTDTQYF
CDR3nt: TGTGCCAGCAGTGAATCTTTCGGAGGCACCACCACTAGCACAGATACGCAGTATTTT

v_gene: TRBV2
len: 16
abundance: -
j_gene: TRBJ2-5
d_gene: -
CDR3aa: CASTGGVGQDQETQYF
CDR3nt: TGTGCCAGCACTGGGGGGGTGGGACAGGACCAAGAGACCCAGTACTTC

v_gene: TRBV6-6
len: 13
abundance: -
j_gene: TRBJ2-1
d_gene: -
CDR3aa: CASSYGAAEEQFF
CDR3nt: TGTGCCAGCAGTTACGGAGCGGCCGAAGAGCAGTTCTTC

v_gene: TRBV7-2
len: 14
abundance: -
j_gene: TRBJ2-7
d_gene: -
CDR3aa: CASSSRAASYEQYF
CDR3nt: TGTGCCAGCAGCTCCCGAGCGGCCTCCTACGAGCAGTACTTC

v_gene: TRBV5-6
len: 14
abundance: few
j_gene: TRBJ1-5
d_gene: -
CDR3aa: CASSQGYSNQPQHF
CDR3nt: TGTGCCAGCAGCCAGGGATATAGCAATCAGCCCCAGCATTTT

v_gene: TRBV19
len: 15
abundance: -
j_gene: TRBJ1-2
d_gene: TRBD1
CDR3aa: CASSNPGQVLYGYTF
CDR3nt: TGTGCCAGTAGTAACCCCGGACAGGTCCTCTATGGCTACACCTTC

v_gene: TRBV28
len: 15
abundance: -
j_gene: TRBJ2-7
d_gene: -
CDR3aa: CASSPDRALLYEQYF
CDR3nt: TGTGCCAGCAGTCCAGACAGAGCTCTCTTATACGAGCAGTACTTC

v_gene: TRBV28
len: 12
abundance: -
j_gene: TRBJ2-5
d_gene: -
CDR3aa: CASRPLPGVQYF
CDR3nt: TGTGCCAGCAGACCCCTCCCAGGGGTCCAGTACTTC

v_gene: TRBV18
len: 13
abundance: -
j_gene: TRBJ2-3
d_gene: -
CDR3aa: CASSPQGTDTQYF
CDR3nt: TGTGCCAGCTCACCCCAGGGGACAGATACGCAGTATTTT

v_gene: TRBV11-3
len: 15
abundance: -
j_gene: TRBJ2-3
d_gene: -
CDR3aa: CASSLGGGAQGTQYF
CDR3nt: TGTGCCAGCAGCTTAGGAGGCGGGGCTCAGGGTACGCAGTATTTT

v_gene: TRBV28
len: 17
abundance: -
j_gene: TRBJ2-2
d_gene: TRBD1
CDR3aa: CASSLVVGQEALGELFF
CDR3nt: TGTGCCAGCAGTCTCGTGGTGGGACAGGAGGCATTGGGGGAGCTGTTTTTT

v_gene: TRBV7-8
len: 15
abundance: -
j_gene: TRBJ2-3
d_gene: -
CDR3aa: CASSPRGIGTDTQYF
CDR3nt: TGTGCCAGCAGCCCGAGGGGGATCGGCACAGATACGCAGTATTTT

v_gene: TRBV19
len: 15
abundance: once
j_gene: TRBJ2-1
d_gene: TRBD2
CDR3aa: CASRKVLAGVSEQFF
CDR3nt: TGTGCCAGTCGAAAGGTGTTAGCGGGTGTGAGTGAGCAGTTCTTC

v_gene: TRBV5-1
len: 15
abundance: -
j_gene: TRBJ1-5
d_gene: -
CDR3aa: CASSEGTTSNQPQHF
CDR3nt: TGCGCCAGCAGCGAAGGGACAACCAGCAATCAGCCCCAGCATTTT

v_gene: TRBV28
len: 14
abundance: -
j_gene: TRBJ1-1
d_gene: -
CDR3aa: CASSSSGTNTEAFF
CDR3nt: TGTGCCAGCAGTTCGTCCGGTACGAACACTGAAGCTTTCTTT

v_gene: TRBV27
len: 15
abundance: -
j_gene: TRBJ2-5
d_gene: TRBD2
CDR3aa: CASTPLSGSGETQYF
CDR3nt: TGTGCCAGCACCCCCCTTAGCGGGAGTGGAGAGACCCAGTACTTC

v_gene: TRBV25-1
len: 15
abundance: -
j_gene: TRBJ2-3
d_gene: TRBD2
CDR3aa: CASSEGLAGANTQYF
CDR3nt: TGTGCCAGCAGTGAGGGACTAGCGGGAGCGAATACGCAGTATTTT

v_gene: TRBV2
len: 14
abundance: -
j_gene: TRBJ2-1
d_gene: TRBD2
CDR3aa: CARGAGGYDNEQFF
CDR3nt: TGTGCCAGGGGAGCGGGAGGGTATGACAATGAGCAGTTCTTC